These T cell receptor beta chains were read from a single sample in a study of post-analysis software for immune sequencing data. MiXCR was run by TCRdb on the PCR reads, yielding one entry per CDR3 protein. The sample contains fewer than 900,000 distinct CDR3 sequences, around 46% of which appear only once. Sequencing used blood. These receptor sequences come from a girl between 5 and 17 years old with multiple sclerosis. Both conserved end residues are part of each CDR3. A D gene is named only where the DNA matches it firmly. For some rows the clone size is stated as once, few or many, or as a class when expanded; others skip it.

D gene: TRBD2; J gene: TRBJ2-2; clone size: few; V gene: TRBV5-6; CDR3 DNA: TGTGCCAGCAGCACACCCGTGAGCGGGAGATCCACCGGGGAGCTGTTTTTT; CDR3 protein: CASSTPVSGRSTGELFF
D gene: .; J gene: TRBJ2-5; clone size: .; V gene: TRBV3-1; CDR3 DNA: TGTGCCAGCAGCCAAGAGGGGACCGACCAAGAGACCCAGTACTTC; CDR3 protein: CASSQEGTDQETQYF
D gene: TRBD2; J gene: TRBJ2-1; clone size: few; V gene: TRBV29-1; CDR3 DNA: TGCAGCGTCAAGAAGCGGGACGAGTCCTACAATGAGCAGTTCTTC; CDR3 protein: CSVKKRDESYNEQFF
D gene: .; J gene: TRBJ2-5; clone size: .; V gene: TRBV24-1; CDR3 DNA: TGTGCCACCAGTGGGGGGGGGACAGCAAGCATAGAGACCCAGTACTTC; CDR3 protein: CATSGGGTASIETQYF
D gene: .; J gene: TRBJ2-5; clone size: few; V gene: TRBV11-2; CDR3 DNA: TGTGCCAGCAGCTTGAAAGAGGGCCAGGGGACCCAGTACTTC; CDR3 protein: CASSLKEGQGTQYF
D gene: .; J gene: TRBJ1-2; clone size: .; V gene: TRBV29-1; CDR3 DNA: TGCAGCGTGAACGATCAGGGTAACTATGGCTACACCTTC; CDR3 protein: CSVNDQGNYGYTF
D gene: .; J gene: TRBJ2-5; clone size: few; V gene: TRBV5-1; CDR3 DNA: TGCGCCAGCAGCCCCGACGGGACCTTCACGGAGACCCAGTACTTC; CDR3 protein: CASSPDGTFTETQYF
D gene: .; J gene: TRBJ2-7; clone size: .; V gene: TRBV29-1; CDR3 DNA: TGCAGCGTTCAAGGGGGGACAGACGAGCTGTACTTC; CDR3 protein: CSVQGGTDELYF
D gene: .; J gene: TRBJ2-7; clone size: many; V gene: TRBV20-1; CDR3 DNA: TGCAGTGCTAGGGACTACTCCTACGAGCAGTACTTC; CDR3 protein: CSARDYSYEQYF
D gene: .; J gene: TRBJ1-1; clone size: .; V gene: TRBV28; CDR3 DNA: TGTGCCAGCAGTTACATAGACCCAGGGGAGAACACTGAAGCTTTCTTT; CDR3 protein: CASSYIDPGENTEAFF
D gene: .; J gene: TRBJ2-7; clone size: .; V gene: TRBV6-1; CDR3 DNA: TGTGCCAGCAGTGAAATAGGGGGAGAAGACTACGAGCAGTACTTC; CDR3 protein: CASSEIGGEDYEQYF
D gene: TRBD2; J gene: TRBJ2-1; clone size: .; V gene: TRBV7-3; CDR3 DNA: TGTGCCAGCAGCTCCATGAGCGGGAGCTCCTACAATGAGCAGTTCTTC; CDR3 protein: CASSSMSGSSYNEQFF
D gene: TRBD2; J gene: TRBJ2-1; clone size: .; V gene: TRBV12-3/TRBV12-4; CDR3 DNA: TGTGCCAGCAGTTTCTCCGGACTAGCGGGATATGAGCAGTTCTTC; CDR3 protein: CASSFSGLAGYEQFF
D gene: .; J gene: TRBJ2-7; clone size: .; V gene: TRBV11-2; CDR3 DNA: TGTGCCAGCAGCTTAGAGAGGGGTTTTAACGAGCAGTACTTC; CDR3 protein: CASSLERGFNEQYF
D gene: TRBD2; J gene: TRBJ2-5; clone size: .; V gene: TRBV5-1; CDR3 DNA: TGCGCCAGCAGCCCAGGCCGGACTAGCGGACAACAAGAGACCCAGTACTTC; CDR3 protein: CASSPGRTSGQQETQYF
D gene: TRBD2; J gene: TRBJ2-1; clone size: .; V gene: TRBV12-3/TRBV12-4; CDR3 DNA: TGTGCCAGCAGACGCGCTAGCGGGAGCAATGAGCAGTTCTTC; CDR3 protein: CASRRASGSNEQFF
D gene: TRBD1; J gene: TRBJ2-5; clone size: .; V gene: TRBV28; CDR3 DNA: TGTGCCAGCAGTTTGCCCGGGACAGCCGAAGAGACCCAGTACTTC; CDR3 protein: CASSLPGTAEETQYF
D gene: .; J gene: TRBJ1-1; clone size: once; V gene: TRBV6-5; CDR3 DNA: TGTGCCAGCGGCCCCAGATCCAAGGGGAACACTGAAGCTTTCTTT; CDR3 protein: CASGPRSKGNTEAFF
D gene: TRBD1; J gene: TRBJ1-1; clone size: .; V gene: TRBV20-1; CDR3 DNA: TGCAGTGCTAGCCTGACAGGGTACGCTGAAGCTTTCTTT; CDR3 protein: CSASLTGYAEAFF
D gene: .; J gene: TRBJ2-7; clone size: .; V gene: TRBV6-2/TRBV6-3; CDR3 DNA: TGTGCCAGCAGCTACTTCGGACAGTCCGAGCAGTACTTC; CDR3 protein: CASSYFGQSEQYF
D gene: TRBD2; J gene: TRBJ2-3; clone size: .; V gene: TRBV28; CDR3 DNA: TGTGCCAGCAGTTCTAGCGGGAGCTTGGATACGCAGTATTTT; CDR3 protein: CASSSSGSLDTQYF
D gene: .; J gene: TRBJ2-7; clone size: .; V gene: TRBV5-1; CDR3 DNA: TGCGCCAGCAGCGACGGGGGCCGGGGCGCCTACGAGCAGTACTTC; CDR3 protein: CASSDGGRGAYEQYF
D gene: TRBD2; J gene: TRBJ2-7; clone size: .; V gene: TRBV12-3/TRBV12-4; CDR3 DNA: TGTGTCAGCAGTTTGACTAGCGGCTCCTACGAGCAGTACTTC; CDR3 protein: CVSSLTSGSYEQYF
D gene: .; J gene: TRBJ2-5; clone size: few; V gene: TRBV4-2; CDR3 DNA: TGTGCCAGCAGCCTCATGCTAGGGGGGTACCAAGAGACCCAGTACTTC; CDR3 protein: CASSLMLGGYQETQYF
D gene: TRBD1; J gene: TRBJ1-2; clone size: .; V gene: TRBV29-1; CDR3 DNA: TGCAGCGTTCCGACAGGGGGACTTGCCTATGGCTACACCTTC; CDR3 protein: CSVPTGGLAYGYTF
D gene: .; J gene: TRBJ2-5; clone size: .; V gene: TRBV9; CDR3 DNA: TGTGCCAGCAGCGATAGTGCGGGGTCGCCTGGGGCCCAGTACTTC; CDR3 protein: CASSDSAGSPGAQYF
D gene: .; J gene: TRBJ2-7; clone size: .; V gene: TRBV6-2/TRBV6-3; CDR3 DNA: TGTGCCAGCAGTTACGTTTGGGGGATCGACTACGAGCAGTACTTC; CDR3 protein: CASSYVWGIDYEQYF
D gene: TRBD2; J gene: TRBJ2-1; clone size: .; V gene: TRBV19; CDR3 DNA: TGTGCCAGTAGTATTTCCCTACTAGCGGGAGGAGGCGAGCAGTTCTTC; CDR3 protein: CASSISLLAGGGEQFF
D gene: .; J gene: TRBJ2-3; clone size: .; V gene: TRBV12-3/TRBV12-4; CDR3 DNA: TGTGCCAACACGTTAAGAGAGAGCACAGATACGCAGTATTTT; CDR3 protein: CANTLRESTDTQYF
D gene: .; J gene: TRBJ1-1; clone size: .; V gene: TRBV5-1; CDR3 DNA: TGCGCCAGCAGGAGGGGGATAGGCCCTGAAGCTTTCTTT; CDR3 protein: CASRRGIGPEAFF
D gene: TRBD2; J gene: TRBJ2-3; clone size: .; V gene: TRBV20-1; CDR3 DNA: TGCAGTGCCCTTATAGCGGGAGGCCCAGATACGCAGTATTTT; CDR3 protein: CSALIAGGPDTQYF
D gene: .; J gene: TRBJ2-1; clone size: few; V gene: TRBV7-3; CDR3 DNA: TGTGCCAGCAGTCCCGGGACCTCTCCCTTATACTCCTACAATGAGCAGTTCTTC; CDR3 protein: CASSPGTSPLYSYNEQFF
D gene: .; J gene: TRBJ2-7; clone size: .; V gene: TRBV2; CDR3 DNA: TGTGCCAGCAGAGACGACGGGTACGAGCAGTACTTC; CDR3 protein: CASRDDGYEQYF
D gene: .; J gene: TRBJ2-7; clone size: few; V gene: TRBV9; CDR3 DNA: TGTGCCAGCAGCGGCGACGGGACATCCCGCCGCGAGCAGTACTTC; CDR3 protein: CASSGDGTSRREQYF
D gene: .; J gene: TRBJ2-7; clone size: .; V gene: TRBV6-5; CDR3 DNA: TGTGCCAGCAGTTATTCAGCTACCCCCTACGAGCAGTACTTC; CDR3 protein: CASSYSATPYEQYF
D gene: TRBD2; J gene: TRBJ2-1; clone size: .; V gene: TRBV7-9; CDR3 DNA: TGTGCCAGCAGCAGGGGACTAGCGGGAGCGGCAAGCTCCTACAATGAGCAGTTCTTC; CDR3 protein: CASSRGLAGAASSYNEQFF
D gene: .; J gene: TRBJ2-7; clone size: once; V gene: TRBV3-1; CDR3 DNA: TGTGCCAGCAGCCAAGAGTATCCGGGGGCAGGGGACGAGCAGTACTTC; CDR3 protein: CASSQEYPGAGDEQYF
D gene: .; J gene: TRBJ1-2; clone size: .; V gene: TRBV5-1; CDR3 DNA: TGCGCCAGCAGCTTGGGGGACGGTTCTAACTATGGCTACACCTTC; CDR3 protein: CASSLGDGSNYGYTF
D gene: TRBD2; J gene: TRBJ2-5; clone size: few; V gene: TRBV20-1; CDR3 DNA: TGCAGTGCCCGGACTAGCGGGACAGAGACCCAGTACTTC; CDR3 protein: CSARTSGTETQYF
D gene: .; J gene: TRBJ2-1; clone size: .; V gene: TRBV20-1; CDR3 DNA: TGCAGTGCTAGAGATCTCGGACGTGGTGAGCAGTTCTTC; CDR3 protein: CSARDLGRGEQFF
D gene: TRBD2; J gene: TRBJ2-7; clone size: many; V gene: TRBV20-1; CDR3 DNA: TGCAGTGCTAGTCTCGCTAGCGGGAGCTCGAGGGAGCAGTACTTC; CDR3 protein: CSASLASGSSREQYF
D gene: TRBD1; J gene: TRBJ2-3; clone size: few; V gene: TRBV5-1; CDR3 DNA: TGCGCCAGCAGCACCGGATTCGACAGGGGGGGTACGCAGTATTTT; CDR3 protein: CASSTGFDRGGTQYF
D gene: .; J gene: TRBJ2-4; clone size: many; V gene: TRBV28; CDR3 DNA: TGTGCCAGCAGTTTGGGACAACGGGAGAACATTCAGTACTTC; CDR3 protein: CASSLGQRENIQYF
D gene: .; J gene: TRBJ1-1; clone size: .; V gene: TRBV6-5; CDR3 DNA: TGTGCCAGCCAACGGTACGCGAACACTGAAGCTTTCTTT; CDR3 protein: CASQRYANTEAFF
D gene: TRBD2; J gene: TRBJ2-4; clone size: .; V gene: TRBV20-1; CDR3 DNA: TGCAGTGAGTCTAGCGGGAGAAGTCCGGGTGGCAAAAACATTCAGTACTTC; CDR3 protein: CSESSGRSPGGKNIQYF
D gene: .; J gene: TRBJ1-2; clone size: once; V gene: TRBV30; CDR3 DNA: TGTGCTGCAGGGGACACCTACTATGGCTACACCTTC; CDR3 protein: CAAGDTYYGYTF
D gene: TRBD2; J gene: TRBJ2-1; clone size: .; V gene: TRBV24-1; CDR3 DNA: TGTGCCACCAGTGATCATGGACTAGCAGCCAATGAGCAGTTCTTC; CDR3 protein: CATSDHGLAANEQFF
D gene: TRBD2; J gene: TRBJ2-1; clone size: few; V gene: TRBV3-1; CDR3 DNA: TGTGCCAGCAGCCGGACTAGCGGGATCCACAATGAGCAGTTCTTC; CDR3 protein: CASSRTSGIHNEQFF
D gene: .; J gene: TRBJ1-1; clone size: few; V gene: TRBV10-3; CDR3 DNA: TGTGCCATCAGTGAGTCAATAGGGGACACTGAAGCTTTCTTT; CDR3 protein: CAISESIGDTEAFF
D gene: TRBD1; J gene: TRBJ2-7; clone size: .; V gene: TRBV5-8; CDR3 DNA: TGTGCCAGCAGCCAAAAGGACAGGGCTCCTTTTTACGAGCAGTACTTC; CDR3 protein: CASSQKDRAPFYEQYF
D gene: .; J gene: TRBJ2-1; clone size: .; V gene: TRBV10-3; CDR3 DNA: TGTGCCATCAGTGAGCGCCCGAATGAGCAGTTCTTC; CDR3 protein: CAISERPNEQFF
D gene: .; J gene: TRBJ2-7; clone size: few; V gene: TRBV12-3/TRBV12-4; CDR3 DNA: TGTGCCAGCAGTTTTGGGGTAGGGAGCTCCTACGAGCAGTACTTC; CDR3 protein: CASSFGVGSSYEQYF
D gene: .; J gene: TRBJ2-7; clone size: few; V gene: TRBV12-5; CDR3 DNA: TGTGCTAGTGGTTTCGCAGGGGACGAGCAGTACTTC; CDR3 protein: CASGFAGDEQYF
D gene: .; J gene: TRBJ2-7; clone size: few; V gene: TRBV28; CDR3 DNA: TGTGCCAGCAATCTCCGGGCCTACTCCGCCCTGCACGAGCAGTACTTC; CDR3 protein: CASNLRAYSALHEQYF
D gene: TRBD1; J gene: TRBJ2-7; clone size: .; V gene: TRBV28; CDR3 DNA: TGTGCCAGCAGTTCACCGACAGGGCTTCTGAACGAGCAGTACTTC; CDR3 protein: CASSSPTGLLNEQYF